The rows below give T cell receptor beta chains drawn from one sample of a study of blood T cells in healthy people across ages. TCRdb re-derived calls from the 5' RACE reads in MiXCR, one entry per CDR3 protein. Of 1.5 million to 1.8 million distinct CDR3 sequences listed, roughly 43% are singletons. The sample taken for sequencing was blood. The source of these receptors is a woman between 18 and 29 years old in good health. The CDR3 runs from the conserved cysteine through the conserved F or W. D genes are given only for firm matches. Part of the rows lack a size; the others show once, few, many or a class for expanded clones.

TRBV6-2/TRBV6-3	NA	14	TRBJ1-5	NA	CASSLKRGGQPQHF	TGTGCCAGCAGTTTAAAGAGGGGAGGGCAGCCCCAGCATTTT
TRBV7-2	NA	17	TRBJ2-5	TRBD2	CASSLAWIAGRQETQYF	TGTGCCAGCAGCTTAGCGTGGATAGCGGGGAGACAAGAGACCCAGTACTTC
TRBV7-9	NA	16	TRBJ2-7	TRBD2	CASTYLGLAEDNEQYF	TGTGCCAGCACCTACCTCGGACTAGCGGAGGACAATGAGCAGTACTTC
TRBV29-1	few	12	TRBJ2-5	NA	CSVRISEETQYF	TGCAGCGTTAGGATTTCAGAAGAGACCCAGTACTTC
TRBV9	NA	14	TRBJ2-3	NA	CASSVAAFPDTQYF	TGTGCCAGCAGCGTAGCGGCATTCCCCGATACGCAGTATTTT
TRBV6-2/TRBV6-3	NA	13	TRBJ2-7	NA	CASSDLRTTEQYF	TGTGCCAGCAGTGACCTACGGACAACCGAGCAGTACTTC
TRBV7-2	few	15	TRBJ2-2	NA	CASSLTTAGTGELFF	TGTGCCAGCAGCTTAACGACCGCGGGGACCGGGGAGCTGTTTTTT
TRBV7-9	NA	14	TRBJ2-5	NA	CASSLTSAGGEQYF	TGTGCCAGCAGCTTAACATCGGCCGGCGGTGAGCAGTACTTC
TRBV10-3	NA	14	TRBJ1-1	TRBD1	CAISGRGLDTEAFF	TGTGCCATCAGTGGGAGGGGGCTCGACACTGAAGCTTTCTTT
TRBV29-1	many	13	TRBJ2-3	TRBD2	CSGGLPLTDTQYF	TGCAGCGGGGGACTACCTCTGACAGATACGCAGTATTTT
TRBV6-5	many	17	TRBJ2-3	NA	CASSSHPLTRKADTQYF	TGTGCCAGCAGTTCGCACCCCCTGACTAGGAAGGCAGATACGCAGTATTTT
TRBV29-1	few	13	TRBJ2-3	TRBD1	CSVRQGGTDTQYF	TGCAGCGTAAGACAGGGGGGGACAGATACGCAGTATTTT
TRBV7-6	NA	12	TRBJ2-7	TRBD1	CASSFDREEQCF	TGTGCCAGCAGCTTCGACAGGGAAGAGCAGTGCTTC
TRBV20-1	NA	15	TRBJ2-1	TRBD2	CSARVPAGGPREQFF	TGCAGTGCTAGAGTCCCTGCGGGAGGGCCGCGTGAGCAGTTCTTC
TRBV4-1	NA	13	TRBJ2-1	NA	CASSQVGSRVPFF	TGCGCCAGCAGCCAAGTTGGCTCCCGAGTGCCGTTCTTC
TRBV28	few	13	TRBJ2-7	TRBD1	CASNPTGGYEQYF	TGTGCCAGCAACCCTACAGGGGGCTACGAGCAGTACTTC
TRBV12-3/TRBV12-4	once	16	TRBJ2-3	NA	CASSSRGSGGADTQYF	TGTGCCAGCAGTTCCCGTGGTAGCGGCGGGGCAGATACGCAGTATTTT
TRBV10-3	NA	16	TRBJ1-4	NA	CAIRDHGAGRNEKLFF	TGTGCCATCAGAGACCATGGAGCAGGGAGAAATGAAAAACTGTTTTTT
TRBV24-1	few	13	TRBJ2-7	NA	CATSASTRGEQYF	TGTGCCACCAGTGCATCGACCCGGGGGGAGCAGTACTTC
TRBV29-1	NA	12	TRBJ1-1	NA	CSVESQNTEAFF	TGCAGCGTTGAAAGTCAGAACACTGAAGCTTTCTTT
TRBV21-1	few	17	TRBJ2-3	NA	CASSKRREDPSTDTQYF	TGTGCCAGCAGCAAACGGCGGGAGGACCCTAGCACAGATACGCAGTATTTT
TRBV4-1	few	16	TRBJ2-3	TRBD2	CASSQERGGVYVTQYF	TGCGCCAGCAGCCAAGAGCGGGGGGGTGTATATGTTACGCAGTATTTT